This TCR beta chain was retrieved from a study of preoperative IRX-2 immunotherapy in early breast cancer. Treatment described: preoperative locoregional IRX-2 cytokine immunotherapy. The germline CDR1 and CDR2 sequences are SEHNR and FQNEAQ (reference sequence). The CDR3 loop spans 13 amino acids. Trimming left V 7 bases short and J 4 bases short, with 11 bases between. Libraries were prepared by immunoSEQ multiplex PCR; TCRdb keeps only in-frame clonotypes and omits some of them. The top ten hold under 2% of the sample, which has around 62,000 clones, approximately 94% seen once. The chain employs TRBV7-9 and TRBJ2-1; D perhaps matches TRBD2 (5 bases). Collection of the sample occurred from a patient treated with IRX-2 immunotherapy. The TCR originated in a human donor with breast cancer. As DNA, the CDR3 is TGTGCCAGCACCACAGAGGGATACAATGAGCAGTTCTTC. This encodes CASTTEGYNEQFF.